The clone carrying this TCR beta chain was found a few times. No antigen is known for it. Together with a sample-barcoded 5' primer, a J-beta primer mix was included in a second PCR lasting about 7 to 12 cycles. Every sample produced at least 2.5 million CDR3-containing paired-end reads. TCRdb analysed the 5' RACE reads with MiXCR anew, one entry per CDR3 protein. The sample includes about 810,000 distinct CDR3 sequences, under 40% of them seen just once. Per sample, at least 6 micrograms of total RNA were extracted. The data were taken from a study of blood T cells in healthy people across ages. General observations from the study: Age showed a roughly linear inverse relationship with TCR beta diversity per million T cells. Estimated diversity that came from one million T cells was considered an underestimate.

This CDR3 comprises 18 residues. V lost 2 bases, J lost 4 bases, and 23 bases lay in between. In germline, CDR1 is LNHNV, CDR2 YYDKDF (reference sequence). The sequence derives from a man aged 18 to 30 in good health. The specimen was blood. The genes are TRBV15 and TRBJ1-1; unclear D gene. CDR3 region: CATSRTGGPQARSTEAFF. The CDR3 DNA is TGTGCCACCAGCAGAACCGGAGGTCCCCAGGCGCGGAGCACTGAAGCTTTCTTT.